This T cell receptor (beta chain) was identified in a study of OX40 agonist ivuxolimab in advanced cancers. Context from the whole study: Ivuxolimab was a fully human IgG2 agonistic monoclonal antibody targeting the costimulatory receptor OX40 (CD134). Intravenous ivuxolimab was administered to patients every 2 weeks at six dose levels: 0.01, 0.1, 0.3, 1.5, 3 and 10 mg/kg. Among the 50 to 55 dose-escalation patients, some 19 had hepatocellular carcinoma, 15 or so melanoma, 9 renal cell carcinoma and 9 head and neck cancer. A male proportion of almost 85% and a mean age of 60 years, ranging from 23 to 79, were recorded for the dose-escalation cohort. Prior anti-PD-1, anti-PD-L1 or anti-CTLA-4 therapy was permitted, and approximately 41% of dose-escalation patients had received checkpoint inhibitors. Three dose-escalation patients achieved partial responses, one with hepatocellular carcinoma and two with cutaneous melanoma. The purpose of peripheral TCRbeta sequencing was to test whether ivuxolimab changed TCR sequence diversity and led to clonal T-cell expansion. The paper reports the monotherapy dose-escalation portion (N of about 54 patients) of the phase I ivuxolimab trial. General findings and caveats noted by the study authors: Low levels of normalized T-cell clonal expansion were also seen in some patients who did not respond. In partial responders in the 0.1-3.0 mg/kg groups, normalized peripheral clonal expansion was found to be among the lowest, especially among CD8+ T cells. After ivuxolimab, more expanded clones were found on average in CD8+ T cells than in CD4+ T cells. At doses of 0.1 to 3.0 mg/kg, clonal expansion of both CD4+ and CD8+ blood T cells was observed from baseline to week 6. Which antigens the clonally expanded peripheral T cells were specific for was not determined.

To note about this clone: The antigen it recognizes is unknown. No much larger clone exists at a distance of one base, and base qualities are not known.

The junction shows trimming of 0 bases on V and 0 bases on J, plus 9 bases between the germline ends. The CDR3 covers 15 residues, taking in both the cysteine and the phenylalanine. The sequence is cut down to CDR3 DNA, 45 bases in frame from base 1. CDR1 and CDR2, per the germline V gene, are MGHRA and YSYEKL. Patients with autoimmune disease history or receiving systemic immunosuppression were excluded from the trial. Peripheral blood for TCR sequencing was drawn from every dose cohort at baseline, at cycle 4 day 1 and at cycle 7 day 1. Samples were obtained from an open-label, multicenter, first-in-human phase I dose-escalation trial of ivuxolimab. The trial enrolled adults with locally advanced or metastatic head and neck squamous cell, hepatocellular, melanoma or renal cell carcinoma. CD4+ and CD8+ T cells were sorted separately from peripheral blood before TCR sequencing. To sequence the TCRbeta CDR3 region, genomic DNA was isolated from the sorted cells. The immunoSEQ Assay was used to sequence the TCRbeta CDR3 regions. Imported from immuneACCESS, the table was reduced by TCRdb to in-frame sequences with V and J called. These copies leave out some clones; in studies compared against another copy, an unresolved V gene accounts for under half, and the cause of the remainder is not known. The sample records tens of thousands of clones, about 90% of which are singletons. The leading ten clones occupy about 16% of the sample.

The receptor chain draws on TRBV4-1 and TRBJ2-7; no D gene call is confident. Sequencing used CD4+ or CD8+ T cells sorted from blood, obtained in a trial of the OX40 agonist ivuxolimab. The sequence was collected from an adult with an advanced solid tumor such as melanoma, head and neck, liver or kidney cancer. The nucleotide sequence is TGCGCCAGCAGCCAAGATGATTATAGCTCCTACGAGCAGTACTTC. Its protein reads: CASSQDDYSSYEQYF.